Presented here are 22 T cell receptor beta chains from one specimen sequenced in a study of CD8 T cells in ankylosing spondylitis. Their antigens are not known. Study-level findings and limits: In ankylosing spondylitis blood, a motif of seven or eight highly homologous TCR beta variants appeared characteristic.

Via MiXCR, TCRdb re-called the 5' RACE reads, giving one row per CDR3 protein. The profile shows hundreds of thousands of distinct CDR3 sequences, about 12% of them singletons. Sequenced input: blood, either unsorted or a sorted T cell fraction (not recorded which). These receptors originate from a male donor with ankylosing spondylitis.

The V call is TRBV27, the J call TRBJ1-5, with 11 bases matching TRBD1. The CDR3 is 14 residues long. V dropped 4 bases and J dropped 9; count of bases not matched to a gene: 5. The germline V gene encodes CDR1 MNHEY and CDR2 SMNVEV (reference sequence). CDR3 in amino acids: CASSSGQGAWPQHF. CDR3 DNA: TGTGCCAGCAGTTCAGGACAGGGGGCTTGGCCCCAGCATTTT.

This clonotype was recorded many times. For the CDR3, the DNA is TGTGCCAGCAGTAACGGTGGTGGCTACACCTTC. It encodes CASSNGGGYTF. The chain joins TRBV6-5 to TRBJ1-2, with no clear D. The CDR3 has 11 residues. The germline V and J ends were trimmed by 5 bases and 7 bases, with 8 bases remaining between them. The germline V gene encodes CDR1 MNHEY and CDR2 SVGAGI.

The chain carries TRBV5-1 and TRBJ2-1; D may be TRBD2 (6 bases). Germline-derived CDR1 and CDR2 are SGHRS and YFSETQ. V lost 3 bases to trimming and J lost 4 bases, with 11 bases between them. The CDR3 spans 14 residues. CDR3 sequence: CASSSGTLYNEQFF. The CDR3 nucleotides are TGCGCCAGCAGCTCCGGGACTCTGTACAATGAGCAGTTCTTC.

DNA of the CDR3: TGTGCCAGCATCCGATCGCCGACAGTCGAAAACACCATATATTTT. Protein product: CASIRSPTVENTIYF. This chain connects TRBV6-1 to TRBJ1-3; weak D call: TRBD1 (5 bases). The CDR3 is made up of 15 amino acids. Trimming left V 7 bases short and J 6 bases short, with 19 bases between. CDR1 MNHNS and CDR2 SASEGT come from the germline V gene.

In this sample, this clonotype turned up a few times. The chain recombines TRBV5-1 with TRBJ2-5, with 8 bases aligning to TRBD1. J gave up 6 bases and V 6 bases, and 13 bases lay outside the gene matches. The germline V gene has CDR1 SGHRS and CDR2 YFSETQ. The CDR3 totals 15 residues. CDR3 coding DNA: TGCGCCAGCACCCCCGGGACAGGCCCTCAACAGACCCAGTACTTC. Its translation: CASTPGTGPQQTQYF.

This clonotype was counted between two and nine times. This sequence joins TRBV10-2 and TRBJ2-3, with 9 bases aligning to TRBD1. This CDR3 has 14 residues. V lost 3 bases to trimming and J lost 8 bases; unmatched junction nucleotides: 6. Per germline, CDR1 WSHSY and CDR2 SAAADI. CDR3 DNA sequence: TGCGCCAGCAGTGAACAGGGGGCCGGGAGTACGCAGTATTTT. Encoded protein: CASSEQGAGSTQYF.

A few counts support this clonotype. The chain carries TRBV15 and TRBJ2-3; no clear D. V lost 5 bases and J lost 4, with 16 bases in between. Germline values: CDR1 LNHNV, CDR2 YYDKDF (reference sequence). The CDR3 is made up of 15 amino acids. The CDR3 spells CATSVHLDGPDTQYF. DNA for the CDR3: TGTGCCACCAGCGTGCACCTGGACGGCCCAGATACGCAGTATTTT. The full variable domain, completed using reference TRBV15 and TRBJ2-3, is DAMVIQNPRYQVTQFGKPVTLSCSQTLNHNVMYWYQQKSSQAPKLLFHYYDKDFNNEADTPDNFQSRRPNTSFCFLDIRSPGLGDTAMYLCATSVHLDGPDTQYFGPGTRLTVL.

This clonotype was counted only a few times. The chain employs TRBV7-6 and TRBJ2-3; 8 bases align to TRBD2. Looked up from germline, CDR1 is SGHVS and CDR2 is FNYEAQ. The ends lost 6 bases at V and 5 bases at J; junction bases unmatched: 13. The CDR3 loop spans 16 amino acids. The CDR3: CASRSAGGPEGDTQYF. CDR3 DNA: TGTGCCAGCAGGTCTGCGGGGGGCCCTGAGGGAGATACGCAGTATTTT.

This clonotype was detected once. V gene TRBV6-2 or TRBV6-3 combines with J gene TRBJ1-5, with D tentatively TRBD1 (6 bases). This CDR3 region has 14 residues. Looked up from germline, CDR1 is MNHEY and CDR2 is SVGEGT. Trimming removed 8 bases at V and 0 bases at J, with 11 bases between. The CDR3 loop is CASLGQYSNQPQHF. The CDR3 bases are TGTGCCAGCCTCGGACAGTATAGCAATCAGCCCCAGCATTTT.

This clonotype has only a few counts. The rearrangement joins TRBV5-6 to TRBJ1-1; D is ambiguous. Trimming stripped 0 bases from V and 9 bases from J, with 18 bases between. The germline gives CDR1 SGHDT, CDR2 YYEEEE. The CDR3 length is 15 residues. The CDR3 is CASSLEGRGSIQAFF. CDR3 in DNA: TGTGCCAGCAGCTTGGAAGGACGCGGTTCCATCCAAGCTTTCTTT. The full variable domain, completed using reference TRBV5-6 and TRBJ1-1, is DAGVTQSPTHLIKTRGQQVTLRCSPKSGHDTVSWYQQALGQGPQFIFQYYEEEERQRGNFPDRFSGHQFPNYSSELNVNALLLGDSALYLCASSLEGRGSIQAFFGQGTRLTVV.

The rearrangement joins TRBV20-1 to TRBJ2-2; tentative D call: TRBD2 (6 bases). The germline CDR1 and CDR2 sequences are DFQATT and SNEGSKA (reference sequence). With 3 bases removed from V and 1 base from J, the gap between germline ends came to 9 bases. The CDR3 runs 14 residues. CDR3 DNA sequence: TGCAGTGCTAGGCGGGACTTGAACACCGGGGAGCTGTTTTTT. It yields the protein CSARRDLNTGELFF.

This chain links TRBV20-1 with TRBJ1-2; D call uncertain. Per germline, CDR1 DFQATT and CDR2 SNEGSKA (reference sequence). The ends were cut back, 0 bases at V and 6 bases at J, with 17 bases in the middle. This CDR3 comprises 15 residues. DNA of the CDR3: TGCAGTGCTAGAGATCCTTGGGGATCGGGCGATGGCTACACCTTC. Translation: CSARDPWGSGDGYTF.

A few counts support this clonotype. The chain is built from TRBV19 and TRBJ1-6, with D hard to call. The V end was cut by 1 base, the J end by 10 bases, with 8 bases between. CDR1 LNHDA and CDR2 SQIVND come from the germline V gene (reference sequence). CDR3 length: 13 amino acids. The CDR3 bases are TGTGCCAGTAGTATAGGAAGGATGTCACCCCTCCACTTT. The encoded protein is CASSIGRMSPLHF.

About this clonotype itself: One end of the junction fails to match germline, which may point to a read error. V usage is TRBV7-2 and J usage is TRBJ1-1; D is unresolved. Germline CDR1 SGHTA, CDR2 FQGNSA. The CDR3 sequence is 14 residues long. The CDR3 DNA follows: TGTGCCAGCAGCAGGACTCGGGAGAACTCTGAAGCTTTCTTT. This sequence encodes CASSRTRENSEAFF.

The chain links TRBV20-1 to TRBJ2-2, with 12 positions matching TRBD2. The CDR3 length is 13 residues. V lost 7 bases, J lost 5 bases, and 2 bases stayed unmatched. Germline-derived CDR1 and CDR2 are DFQATT and SNEGSKA (reference sequence). CDR3 in amino acids: CSGTSGETGELFF. For the CDR3, the DNA is TGCAGTGGGACTAGCGGGGAGACCGGGGAGCTGTTTTTT.

This clonotype was seen a few times. CDR3 protein: CSVVSGTEETQYF. As DNA, the CDR3 is TGCAGCGTGGTCTCCGGGACAGAAGAGACCCAGTACTTC. The V and J genes are TRBV29-1 and TRBJ2-5; TRBD1 matches 7 bases. V was clipped by 6 bases and J by 3 bases; unmatched bases: 7. The germline gives CDR1 SQVTM, CDR2 ANQGSEA. This CDR3 contains 13 residues.

This chain connects TRBV7-2 to TRBJ1-5, with D possibly matching TRBD1 (6 bases). V was shortened by 8 bases and J by 7 bases, with 18 bases between the two germline ends. The CDR3 has 14 amino acids. Germline loops: CDR1 SGHTA, CDR2 FQGNSA. This CDR3 is CASGPGHHSQPQHF. In DNA, the CDR3 is TGTGCCAGCGGTCCGGGACACCACAGCCAGCCCCAGCATTTT. Looking up the rest from reference TRBV7-2 and TRBJ1-5 gives the full variable domain: GAGVSQSPSNKVTEKGKDVELRCDPISGHTALYWYRQSLGQGLEFLIYFQGNSAPDKSGLPSDRFSAERTGGSVSTLTIQRTQQEDSAVYLCASGPGHHSQPQHFGDGTRLSIL.

This clonotype came up a few times. CDR3 sequence (DNA): TGCGCCAGCAGCCAGGAACGATCCAACTATGGCTACACCTTC. This gives the protein CASSQERSNYGYTF. J is TRBJ1-2 and V is TRBV4-3; D gene ambiguous. The CDR3 loop spans 14 amino acids. Trimming stripped 3 bases from V and 2 bases from J, with 10 bases between. CDR1 and CDR2 from the germline V gene are LGHNA and YSLEER.

In this sample, this clonotype turned up a few times. The chain links TRBV20-1 to TRBJ2-2, with 13 bases identical to TRBD2. CDR3 length: 15 amino acids. Trimming cost V 4 bases and J 6 bases; bases outside gene matches: 5. Germline assignment: CDR1 DFQATT and CDR2 SNEGSKA (reference sequence). Written as DNA, the CDR3 is TGCAGTGCTAAAACTAGCGGGAGGGCCTCCGGGGAGCTGTTTTTT. It yields the protein CSAKTSGRASGELFF.

The CDR3 DNA is TGTGCCAGCAGCCAGGGGCATAGCTCCTACAATGAGCAGTTCTTC. The encoded protein is CASSQGHSSYNEQFF. V usage is TRBV14 and J usage is TRBJ2-1; TRBD1 might be the D (5 bases). The CDR3 runs to 15 residues. Trimming cost V 3 bases and J 0 bases, with 9 bases left between them. Germline CDR1 is SGHDN and CDR2 is FVKESK.

A few counts support this clonotype. The V call is TRBV20-1, the J call TRBJ1-2; D gene uncertain. Germline-derived CDR1 and CDR2 are DFQATT and SNEGSKA (reference sequence). V was pared by 4 bases and J by 5 bases, with 8 bases between. This CDR3 has 11 residues. The CDR3: CSATRAYGYTF. The CDR3 DNA reads TGCAGTGCTACCCGTGCTTATGGCTACACCTTC.

This clonotype was seen a handful of times. This chain joins TRBV30 and TRBJ1-2; D is perhaps TRBD1 (5 bases). Trimming cost V 3 bases and J 7 bases, with 9 bases left between them. The CDR3 runs 11 residues. The germline V gene has CDR1 GTSNPN and CDR2 SVGIG (reference sequence). The CDR3 sequence: CAWSPGFGYTF. The CDR3 coding sequence is TGTGCCTGGAGCCCAGGGTTTGGCTACACCTTC. Filled out from reference TRBV30 and TRBJ1-2, the complete variable domain reads SQTIHQWPATLVQPVGSPLSLECTVEGTSNPNLYWYRQAAGRGLQLLFYSVGIGQISSEVPQNLSASRPQDRQFILSSKKLLLSDSGFYLCAWSPGFGYTFGSGTRLTVV.